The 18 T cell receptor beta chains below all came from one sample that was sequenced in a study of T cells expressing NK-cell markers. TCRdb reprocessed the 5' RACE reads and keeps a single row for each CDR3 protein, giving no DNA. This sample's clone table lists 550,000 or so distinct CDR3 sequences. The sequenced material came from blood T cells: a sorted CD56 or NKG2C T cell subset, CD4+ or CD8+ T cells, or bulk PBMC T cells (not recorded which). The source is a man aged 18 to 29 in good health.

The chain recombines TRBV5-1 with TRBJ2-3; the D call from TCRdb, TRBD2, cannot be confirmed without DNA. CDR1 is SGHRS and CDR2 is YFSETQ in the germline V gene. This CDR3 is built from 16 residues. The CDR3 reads CASSFGAGGRADTQYF.

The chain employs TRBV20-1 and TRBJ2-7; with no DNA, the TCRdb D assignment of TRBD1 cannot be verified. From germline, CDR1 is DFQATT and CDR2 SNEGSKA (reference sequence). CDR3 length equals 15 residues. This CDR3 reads CSASGQGGGSYEQYF.

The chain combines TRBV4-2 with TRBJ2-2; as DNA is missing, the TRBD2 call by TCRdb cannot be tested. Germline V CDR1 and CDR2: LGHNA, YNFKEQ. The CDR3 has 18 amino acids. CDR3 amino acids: CASSQESRREVNTGELFF.

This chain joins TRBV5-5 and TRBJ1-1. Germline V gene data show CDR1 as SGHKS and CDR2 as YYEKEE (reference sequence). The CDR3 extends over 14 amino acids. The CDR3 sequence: CASRDSSGYTEAFF.

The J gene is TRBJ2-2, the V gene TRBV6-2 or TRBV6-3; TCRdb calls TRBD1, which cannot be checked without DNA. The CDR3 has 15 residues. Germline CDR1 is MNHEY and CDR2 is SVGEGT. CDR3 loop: CASSLGQRRAGELFF.

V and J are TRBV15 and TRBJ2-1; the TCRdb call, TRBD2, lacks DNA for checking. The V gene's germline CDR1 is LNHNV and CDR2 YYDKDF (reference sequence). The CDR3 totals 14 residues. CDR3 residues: CATSRATPGGKQFF. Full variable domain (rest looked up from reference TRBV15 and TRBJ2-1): DAMVIQNPRYQVTQFGKPVTLSCSQTLNHNVMYWYQQKSSQAPKLLFHYYDKDFNNEADTPDNFQSRRPNTSFCFLDIRSPGLGDTAMYLCATSRATPGGKQFFGPGTRLTVL.

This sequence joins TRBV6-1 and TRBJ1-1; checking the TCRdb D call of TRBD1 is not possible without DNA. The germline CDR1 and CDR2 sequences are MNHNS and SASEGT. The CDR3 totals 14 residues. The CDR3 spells CASTRTGWMAEAFF.

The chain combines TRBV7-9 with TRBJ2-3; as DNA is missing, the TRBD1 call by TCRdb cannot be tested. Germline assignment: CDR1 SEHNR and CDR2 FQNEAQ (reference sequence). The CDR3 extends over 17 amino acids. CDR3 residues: CASSLGVTGAARNTQYF.

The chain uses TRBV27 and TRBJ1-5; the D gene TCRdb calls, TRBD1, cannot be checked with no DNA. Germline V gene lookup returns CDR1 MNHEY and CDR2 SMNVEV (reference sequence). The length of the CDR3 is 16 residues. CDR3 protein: CASSFSGTISNQPQHF.

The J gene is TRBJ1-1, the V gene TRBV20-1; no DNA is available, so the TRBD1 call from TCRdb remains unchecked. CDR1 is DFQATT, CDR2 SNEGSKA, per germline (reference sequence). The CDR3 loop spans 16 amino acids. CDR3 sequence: CSARGRLTGGDTEAFF.

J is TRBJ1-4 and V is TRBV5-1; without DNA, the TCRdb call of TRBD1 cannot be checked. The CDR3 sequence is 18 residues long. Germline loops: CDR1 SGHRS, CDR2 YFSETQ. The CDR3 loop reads CASSGIGGASAVIEKLFF.

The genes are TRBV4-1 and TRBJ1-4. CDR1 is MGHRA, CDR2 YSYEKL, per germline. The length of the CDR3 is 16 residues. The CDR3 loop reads CASSQEARVTNEKLFF.

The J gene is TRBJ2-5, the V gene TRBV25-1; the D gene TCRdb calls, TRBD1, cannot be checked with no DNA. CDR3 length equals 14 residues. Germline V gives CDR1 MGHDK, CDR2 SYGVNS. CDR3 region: CASSEGGPGETQYF. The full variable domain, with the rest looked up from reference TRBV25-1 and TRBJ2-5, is EADIYQTPRYLVIGTGKKITLECSQTMGHDKMYWYQQDPGMELHLIHYSYGVNSTEKGDLSSESTVSRIRTEHFPLTLESARPSHTSQYLCASSEGGPGETQYFGPGTRLLVL.

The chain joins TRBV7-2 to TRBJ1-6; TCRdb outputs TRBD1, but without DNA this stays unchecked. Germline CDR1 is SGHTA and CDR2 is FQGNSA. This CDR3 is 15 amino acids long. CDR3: CASALPGGVNSPLHF.

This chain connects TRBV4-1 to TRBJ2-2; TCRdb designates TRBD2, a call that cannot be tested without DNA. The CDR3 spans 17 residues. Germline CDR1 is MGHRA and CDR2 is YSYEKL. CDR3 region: CASSQITGTSNTGELFF.

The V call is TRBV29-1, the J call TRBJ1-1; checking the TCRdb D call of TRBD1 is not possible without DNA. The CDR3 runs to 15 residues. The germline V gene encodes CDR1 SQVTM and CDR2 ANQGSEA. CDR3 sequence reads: CSVVPTGGGWTEAFF.

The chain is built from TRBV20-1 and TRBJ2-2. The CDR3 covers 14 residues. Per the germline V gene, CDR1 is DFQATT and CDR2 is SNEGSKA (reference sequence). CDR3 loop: CSAKYLHTSQELFF.

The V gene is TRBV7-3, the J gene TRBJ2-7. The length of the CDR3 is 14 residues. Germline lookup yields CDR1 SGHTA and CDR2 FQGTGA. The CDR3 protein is CASSLTAGTYEQYF.